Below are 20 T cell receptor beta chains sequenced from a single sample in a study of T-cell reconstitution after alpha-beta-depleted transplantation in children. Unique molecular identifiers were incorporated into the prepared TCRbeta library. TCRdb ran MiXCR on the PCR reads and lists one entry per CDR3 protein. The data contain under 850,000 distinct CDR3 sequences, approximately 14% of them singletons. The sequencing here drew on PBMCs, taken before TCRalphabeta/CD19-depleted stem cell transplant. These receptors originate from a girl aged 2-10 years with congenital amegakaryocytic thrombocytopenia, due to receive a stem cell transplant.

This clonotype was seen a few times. The CDR3 coding sequence is TGCAGTGCTAGTGGGCCGGGGCGGGGAAAGGGTCAGCCCCAGCATTTT. Translating gives CSASGPGRGKGQPQHF. The V and J genes are TRBV20-1 and TRBJ1-5, with D possibly matching TRBD1 (5 bases). With 3 bases removed from V and 6 bases from J, the gap between germline ends came to 21 bases. From germline, CDR1 is DFQATT and CDR2 SNEGSKA (reference sequence). The CDR3 is made up of 16 amino acids.

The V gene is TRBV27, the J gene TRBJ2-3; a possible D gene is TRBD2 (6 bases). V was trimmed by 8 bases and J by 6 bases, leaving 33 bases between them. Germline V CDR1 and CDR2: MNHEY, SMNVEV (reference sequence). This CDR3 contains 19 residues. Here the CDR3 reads CASGPRGDWTDLAPDTQYF. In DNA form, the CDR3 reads TGTGCCAGCGGACCCAGAGGGGACTGGACTGACTTGGCACCGGATACGCAGTATTTT.

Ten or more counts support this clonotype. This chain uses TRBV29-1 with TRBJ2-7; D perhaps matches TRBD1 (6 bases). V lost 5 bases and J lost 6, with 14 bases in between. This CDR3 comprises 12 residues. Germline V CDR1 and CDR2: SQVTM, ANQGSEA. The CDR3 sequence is CSVPQGPSEQYF. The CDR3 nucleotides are TGCAGCGTTCCACAGGGCCCAAGCGAGCAGTACTTC.

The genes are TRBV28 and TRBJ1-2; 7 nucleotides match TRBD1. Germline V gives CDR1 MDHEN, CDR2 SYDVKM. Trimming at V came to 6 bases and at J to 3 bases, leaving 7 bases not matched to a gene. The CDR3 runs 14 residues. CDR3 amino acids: CASSPGQEDYGYTF. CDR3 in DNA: TGTGCCAGCAGCCCCGGACAGGAGGACTATGGCTACACCTTC.

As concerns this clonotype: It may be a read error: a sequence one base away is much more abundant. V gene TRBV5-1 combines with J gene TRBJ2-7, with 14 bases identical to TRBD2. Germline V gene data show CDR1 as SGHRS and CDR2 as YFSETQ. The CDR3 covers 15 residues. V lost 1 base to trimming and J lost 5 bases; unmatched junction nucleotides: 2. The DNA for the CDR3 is TGCGCCAGCAGCTTGAGGGGACTAGCGGGAGACGAGCAGTACTTC. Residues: CASSLRGLAGDEQYF.

CDR3: CASSGRGVRETQETQYF. In nucleotides, the CDR3 is TGTGCCAGCAGCGGCCGAGGCGTCAGGGAGACTCAAGAGACCCAGTACTTC. The chain uses TRBV7-8 and TRBJ2-5; D is perhaps TRBD1 or TRBD2 (5 bases each). There are 17 residues in the CDR3. Germline V gene data show CDR1 as SGHVS and CDR2 as FQNEAQ. Deletions cut 5 bases from V and 2 bases from J, with 21 bases between.

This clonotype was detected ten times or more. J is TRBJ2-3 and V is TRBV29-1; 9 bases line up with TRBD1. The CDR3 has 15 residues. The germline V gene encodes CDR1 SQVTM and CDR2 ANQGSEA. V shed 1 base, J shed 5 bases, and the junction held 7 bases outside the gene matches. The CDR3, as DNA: TGCAGCGTTGAAGGGACAGGGGCCCTCCTAGATACGCAGTATTTT. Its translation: CSVEGTGALLDTQYF.

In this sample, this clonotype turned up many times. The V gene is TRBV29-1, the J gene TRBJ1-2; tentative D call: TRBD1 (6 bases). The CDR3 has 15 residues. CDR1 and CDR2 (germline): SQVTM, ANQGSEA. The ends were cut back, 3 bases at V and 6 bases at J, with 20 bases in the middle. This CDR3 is CSVDVWTATRDGYTF. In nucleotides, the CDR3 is TGCAGCGTTGATGTGTGGACAGCAACTCGAGATGGCTACACCTTC.

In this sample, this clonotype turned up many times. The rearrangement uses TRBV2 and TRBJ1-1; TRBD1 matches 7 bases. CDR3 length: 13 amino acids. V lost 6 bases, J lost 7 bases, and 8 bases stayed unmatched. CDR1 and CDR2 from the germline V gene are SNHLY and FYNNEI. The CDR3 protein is CASSVRGPVEAFF. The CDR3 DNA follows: TGTGCCAGCAGCGTAAGGGGGCCGGTTGAAGCTTTCTTT.

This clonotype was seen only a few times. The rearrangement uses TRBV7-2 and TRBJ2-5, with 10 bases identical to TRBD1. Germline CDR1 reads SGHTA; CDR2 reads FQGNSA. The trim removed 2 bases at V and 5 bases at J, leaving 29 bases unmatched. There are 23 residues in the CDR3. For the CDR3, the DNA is TGTGCCAGCAGCTTACTCCCGGGACAGGGGATAACTACTCCAAGAGACCTACCCGAGACCCAGTACTTC. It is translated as CASSLLPGQGITTPRDLPETQYF.

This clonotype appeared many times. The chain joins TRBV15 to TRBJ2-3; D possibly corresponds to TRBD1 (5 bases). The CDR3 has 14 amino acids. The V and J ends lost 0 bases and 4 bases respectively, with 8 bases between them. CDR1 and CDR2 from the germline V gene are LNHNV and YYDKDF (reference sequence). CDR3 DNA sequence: TGTGCCACCAGCAGAGATCCAGGGCCAGATACGCAGTATTTT. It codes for CATSRDPGPDTQYF.

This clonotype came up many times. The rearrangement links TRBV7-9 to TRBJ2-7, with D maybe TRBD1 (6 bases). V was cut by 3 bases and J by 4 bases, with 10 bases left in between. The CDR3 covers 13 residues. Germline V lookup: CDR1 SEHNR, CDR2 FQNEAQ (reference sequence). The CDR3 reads CASSLTGQYEQYF. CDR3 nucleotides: TGTGCCAGCAGCTTGACAGGACAATACGAGCAGTACTTC.

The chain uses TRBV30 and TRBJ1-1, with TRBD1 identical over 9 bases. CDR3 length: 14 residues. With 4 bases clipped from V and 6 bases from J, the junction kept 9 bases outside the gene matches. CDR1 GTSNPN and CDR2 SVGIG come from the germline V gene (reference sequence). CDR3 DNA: TGTGCCTGGAATTCGGGACAGGGCAGTTCTGAAGCTTTCTTT. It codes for CAWNSGQGSSEAFF. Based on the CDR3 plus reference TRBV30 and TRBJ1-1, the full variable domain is SQTIHQWPATLVQPVGSPLSLECTVEGTSNPNLYWYRQAAGRGLQLLFYSVGIGQISSEVPQNLSASRPQDRQFILSSKKLLLSDSGFYLCAWNSGQGSSEAFFGQGTRLTVV.

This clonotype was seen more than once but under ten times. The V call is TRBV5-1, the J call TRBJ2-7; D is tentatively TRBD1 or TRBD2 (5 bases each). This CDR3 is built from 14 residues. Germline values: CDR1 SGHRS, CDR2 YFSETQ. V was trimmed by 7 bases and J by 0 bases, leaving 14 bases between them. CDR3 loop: CASAGTVSSYEQYF. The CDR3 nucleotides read TGCGCCAGCGCCGGGACGGTTAGCTCCTACGAGCAGTACTTC.

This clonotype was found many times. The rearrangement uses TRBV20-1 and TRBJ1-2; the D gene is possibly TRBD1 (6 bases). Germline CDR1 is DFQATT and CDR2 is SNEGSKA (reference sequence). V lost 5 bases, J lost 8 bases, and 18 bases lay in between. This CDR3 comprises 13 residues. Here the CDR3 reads CSASSGTIWGYTF. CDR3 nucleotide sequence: TGCAGTGCTTCCTCCGGGACAATTTGGGGCTACACCTTC.

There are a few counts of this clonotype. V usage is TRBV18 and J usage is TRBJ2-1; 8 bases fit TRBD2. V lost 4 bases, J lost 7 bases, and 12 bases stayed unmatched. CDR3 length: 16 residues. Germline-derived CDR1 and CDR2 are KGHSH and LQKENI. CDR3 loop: CASSRIPGLEANEQFF. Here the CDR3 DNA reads TGTGCCAGCTCACGCATACCGGGACTAGAGGCAAATGAGCAGTTCTTC.

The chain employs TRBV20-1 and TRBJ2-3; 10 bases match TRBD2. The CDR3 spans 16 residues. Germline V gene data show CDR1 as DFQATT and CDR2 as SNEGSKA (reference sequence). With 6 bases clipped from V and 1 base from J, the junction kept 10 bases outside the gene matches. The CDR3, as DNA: TGCAGTGCCCCCCAACGGACTAGCGGAGGCACAGATACGCAGTATTTT. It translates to CSAPQRTSGGTDTQYF.

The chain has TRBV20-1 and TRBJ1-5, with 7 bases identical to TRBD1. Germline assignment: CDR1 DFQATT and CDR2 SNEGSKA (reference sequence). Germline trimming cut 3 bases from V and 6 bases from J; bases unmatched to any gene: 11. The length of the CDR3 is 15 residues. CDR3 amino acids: CSASSLQGFGQPQHF. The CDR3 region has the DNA TGCAGTGCTAGCTCTTTACAGGGGTTTGGTCAGCCCCAGCATTTT.

CDR3 loop: CASSPGQGGLDGYTF. CDR3 nucleotides: TGTGCCAGCAGCCCCGGACAGGGGGGACTTGATGGCTACACCTTC. V gene TRBV7-8 combines with J gene TRBJ1-2; TRBD1 matches 10 bases. The CDR3 totals 15 residues. The V gene end was trimmed by 5 bases and the J gene end by 6 bases; junction bases not matched to a gene: 9. Germline CDR1 is SGHVS and CDR2 is FQNEAQ.

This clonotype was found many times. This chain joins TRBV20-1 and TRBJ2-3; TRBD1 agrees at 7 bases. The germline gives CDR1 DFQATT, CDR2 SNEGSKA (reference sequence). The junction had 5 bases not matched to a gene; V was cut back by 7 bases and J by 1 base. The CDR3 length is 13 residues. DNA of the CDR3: TGCAGTGAGACAGGGCAAGGCACAGATACGCAGTATTTT. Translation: CSETGQGTDTQYF.